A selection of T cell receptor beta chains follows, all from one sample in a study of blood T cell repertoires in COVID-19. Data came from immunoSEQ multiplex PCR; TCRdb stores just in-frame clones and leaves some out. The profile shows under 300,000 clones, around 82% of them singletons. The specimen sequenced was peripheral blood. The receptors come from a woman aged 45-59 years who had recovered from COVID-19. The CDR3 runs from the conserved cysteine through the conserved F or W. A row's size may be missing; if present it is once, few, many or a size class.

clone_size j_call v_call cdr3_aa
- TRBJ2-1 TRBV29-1 CSVDRGHNEQFF
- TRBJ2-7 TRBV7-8 CASSLGGWSYEQYF
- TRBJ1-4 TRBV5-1 CASSSPGGNNEKLFF
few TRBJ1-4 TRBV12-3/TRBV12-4 CASRRQRLGKLFF
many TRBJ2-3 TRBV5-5 CASSFGLDTQYF
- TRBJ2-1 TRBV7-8 CASSQMGQGARGEQFF
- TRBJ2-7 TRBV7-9 CASSLQGAQYEQYF
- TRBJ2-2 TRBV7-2 CASRQTGTFTGELFF
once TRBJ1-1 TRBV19 CASSIDPGRRTEAFF
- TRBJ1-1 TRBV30 CACTGGLNTEAFF
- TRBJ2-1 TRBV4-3 CASSQDFFGSEQFF
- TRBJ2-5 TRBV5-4 CASSSLAGGPETQYF
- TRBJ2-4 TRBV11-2 CASSTGVLAGVGNIQYF
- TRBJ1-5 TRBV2 CASSWMEGRQPQHF
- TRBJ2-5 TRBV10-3 CAISLAAQETQYF
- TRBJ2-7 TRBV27 CASSFARGATRYEQYF
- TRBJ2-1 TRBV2 CASSGDSYNEQFF
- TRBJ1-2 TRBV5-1 CASSLEKGGVVGYTF
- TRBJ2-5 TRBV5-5 CASSLGRTSGRLLETQYF
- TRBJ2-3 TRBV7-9 CASSSGTLDTQYF
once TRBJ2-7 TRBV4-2 CASSPRTGGVYEQYF
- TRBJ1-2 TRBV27 CASSLRAGGSYGYTF
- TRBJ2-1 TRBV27 CASSLLSPGEQFF
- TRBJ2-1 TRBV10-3 CAISLRRGDYNEQFF
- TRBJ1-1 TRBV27 CASSPYRGRSNTEAFF
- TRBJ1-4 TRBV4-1 CASSQDVQGPEEKLFF
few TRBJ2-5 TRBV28 CASRRGLAGVRETQYF
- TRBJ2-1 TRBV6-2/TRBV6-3 CASSPHSGTPYNEQFF
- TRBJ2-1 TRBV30 CAWSRDRGYNEQFF
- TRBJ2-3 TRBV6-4 CASSYEAAGPWSADTQYF
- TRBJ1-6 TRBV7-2 CASSLGASNSPLHF
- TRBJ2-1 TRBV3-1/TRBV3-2 CASSQDLPSAAGRSYNEQFF
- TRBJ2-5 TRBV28 CASSTGGALGETQYF
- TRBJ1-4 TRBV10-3 CATFGQGITNEKLFF
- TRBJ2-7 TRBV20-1 CSASKTSGEGLYEQYF
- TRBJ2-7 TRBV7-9 CASSSRGTSGSHEQYF
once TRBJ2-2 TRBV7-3 CASSPPGTATGELFF
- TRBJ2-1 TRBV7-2 CASSFFRGSYNEQFF
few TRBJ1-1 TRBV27 CASSLSTGGTEAFF
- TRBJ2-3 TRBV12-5 CASGLEGLGLDTQYF
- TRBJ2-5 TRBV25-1 CASSEAGLWVETQYF
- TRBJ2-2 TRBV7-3 CASTPRWRGQNTGELFF
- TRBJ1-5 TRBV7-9 CASSSFKGGEGQPQHF
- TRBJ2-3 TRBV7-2 CASSFRLVADTQYF
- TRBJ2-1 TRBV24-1 CATSEGLAGGGRLNEQFF